The source of this TCR beta chain is a study of T cells in Graves' hyperthyroidism and ophthalmopathy. RNA transcripts served as the template for amplifying TCR beta CDR3 regions. Using the HTBI primer set, a first-round RT-PCR was run on the TCR CDR3. TCRdb re-analysed the multiplex PCR reads in MiXCR, keeping a single row per CDR3 protein. The sample has about 410,000 distinct CDR3 sequences, roughly 15% seen once. Study results and limitations: Ophthalmopathy and stable hyperthyroidism were told apart by a 13 V-J model. Most thyroid clonotypes that were expanded above 0.001 also turned up in blood.

This clonotype was seen at least ten times. The antigen is not known. The CDR3 extends over 13 amino acids. Trimming stripped 5 bases from V and 2 bases from J, with 8 bases between. Germline assignment: CDR1 MNHEY and CDR2 SMNVEV (reference sequence). Those patients with uncontrolled infection, other autoimmune disease, pregnancy or lactation were excluded. The receptor comes from a man younger than 30 with Graves' ophthalmopathy. The rearrangement joins TRBV27 to TRBJ2-3; D call uncertain. Material: blood. In DNA form, the CDR3 reads TGTGCCAGCAGTCTCCAGTACACAGATACGCAGTATTTT. Its translation is CASSLQYTDTQYF.